This T cell receptor (beta chain) was documented in a study of blood T cell repertoires in COVID-19. Study-level background: Donors in the United States, Italy and Spain gave samples during acute or convalescent COVID-19. PBMCs, B-cell-depleted T cells, or T cells provided the cDNA or gDNA that made up the material.

Under the authors' procedure: Amplifying reference gene primers gave estimates of nucleated cell counts. The method was immunoSEQ multiplex PCR; TCRdb's version includes in-frame clones alone and lacks a portion of them. For V, J and clone size, that table is used; D and trimming come from the DNA. The sample has about 190,000 clones; approximately 88% are singletons. CDR3 length: 16 amino acids. With V trimmed by 5 bases and J by 4 bases, 10 bases remained unmatched. The germline V gene has CDR1 SEHNR and CDR2 FQNEAQ (reference sequence). V is TRBV7-9 and J is TRBJ2-3, with TRBD1 identical over 9 bases. The sequence was obtained from a man aged 40-55 years with acute or convalescent COVID-19. Sequencing was done on a sample of peripheral blood. Here the CDR3 DNA reads TGTGCCAGCAGCGCCATGGGACAGGGAGGATCAGATACGCAGTATTTT. This translates into CASSAMGQGGSDTQYF.